This T cell receptor (beta chain) was recorded in a study of T cell changes during pregnancy in multiple sclerosis (dated by TCRdb to between 2018 and 2021). The study in broad terms: The study examined how the T cell repertoire changed over the course of pregnancy in women with multiple sclerosis.

A remark on this clone: The antigen this receptor binds is unknown. The record has no base qualities; no much larger clone is one base away.

Receptor amplification or capture employed the immunoSEQ multiplex PCR assay. TCRdb took this table from immuneACCESS and kept in-frame rearrangements with V and J called. Such tables lack part of the clones; where checked against another copy, unresolved V genes explain under half of the gap, and the rest is unexplained. For this sample there are tens of thousands of clones; over 85% appear just once. Together, the top ten hold over 2.5% of the sample. For CDR1 and CDR2, the germline V gene lists SGHDN and FVKESK. The cysteine opens and the phenylalanine closes a CDR3 of 15 amino acids. The only DNA kept is the CDR3, 45 bases in frame from the first base. Ends trimmed: V by 4 bases, J by 0 bases; bases unmatched to a gene: 0.

This clonotype originated in a female donor with multiple sclerosis, enrolled in a pregnancy study. The sequenced sample was CD8+ T cells from peripheral blood mononuclear cells, obtained in the third trimester of pregnancy. The chain employs TRBV14 and TRBJ2-1; 10 central nucleotides agree with TRBD2. The sequenced DNA is TGTGCCAGCAGCCCTAGCGGGAGCTCCTACAATGAGCAGTTCTTC. This yields the protein CASSPSGSSYNEQFF.